These T cell receptor beta chains were read from a single sample in a study of cytomegalovirus exposure and HLA in healthy donors. Repertoires were generated with immunoSEQ multiplex PCR, while TCRdb's copy carries only in-frame clones and drops some. This sample has some 350,000 clones, with 87% found just once. Sequenced input: PBMCs. Source of these receptors: a woman aged 25 to 39 in good health and CMV-seropositive. Both conserved end residues are part of each CDR3. The order of the fields is CDR3 protein, CDR3 DNA, J gene, clone size, V gene, D gene. The D gene is left open where the match is weak. Size is omitted from some rows. Given values are once, few, many or a class for expanded clones.

CASSLGGQGRGEQFF	TGTGCCAGCAGCTTAGGGGGACAGGGCCGGGGAGAGCAGTTCTTC	TRBJ2-1	-	TRBV7-9	TRBD1
CASSPSTGSYEQYF	TGTGCCAGCTCACCATCGACTGGTTCCTACGAGCAGTACTTC	TRBJ2-7	-	TRBV18	-
CASSERGRGGYTF	TGTGCCAGCAGTGAGAGGGGGAGGGGTGGCTACACCTTC	TRBJ1-2	few	TRBV2	-
CAWSQEGYQPQHF	TGTGCCTGGAGTCAGGAAGGGTATCAGCCCCAGCATTTT	TRBJ1-5	-	TRBV30	-
CASSADDRGDGYTF	TGTGCCAGCAGCGCCGACGACAGGGGAGATGGCTACACCTTC	TRBJ1-2	-	TRBV7-9	TRBD1
CATRTGRTRTDTQYF	TGTGCCACCAGGACAGGGCGGACACGCACAGATACGCAGTATTTT	TRBJ2-3	-	TRBV27	TRBD1
CASSMGKGERGMNTEAFF	TGTGCCAGTAGTATGGGAAAAGGGGAGAGGGGCATGAACACTGAAGCTTTCTTT	TRBJ1-1	-	TRBV19	-
CSATGHLTFTEAFF	TGCAGCGCCACGGGACACCTTACATTCACTGAAGCTTTCTTT	TRBJ1-1	-	TRBV29-1	-
CASSLGTGENEKLFF	TGTGCCAGCAGCCTAGGGACAGGGGAGAATGAAAAACTGTTTTTT	TRBJ1-4	-	TRBV9	TRBD1
CASSVGLADNNEQFF	TGTGCCAGCAGCGTGGGACTAGCGGACAACAATGAGCAGTTCTTC	TRBJ2-1	-	TRBV7-8	TRBD2
CASSLDAGAATPLHF	TGTGCCAGCAGCTTAGACGCAGGGGCGGCTACACCCCTCCACTTT	TRBJ1-6	-	TRBV7-2	-
CASSLAGSGDTQYF	TGTGCCAGCAGCTTAGCCGGGTCGGGGGATACGCAGTATTTT	TRBJ2-3	-	TRBV7-2	-
CASSLSGGSGANVLTF	TGTGCCAGCAGTTTGAGCGGGGGCTCTGGGGCCAACGTCCTGACTTTC	TRBJ2-6	-	TRBV2	TRBD2
CATSSRDRGLQETQYF	TGTGCCACCAGCAGCCGGGACAGGGGGCTACAAGAGACCCAGTACTTC	TRBJ2-5	-	TRBV15	TRBD1
CASSTRGSYEQYF	TGTGCCAGCAGCACCCGCGGCTCCTACGAGCAGTACTTC	TRBJ2-7	-	TRBV6-5	-
CASSQGPGGGATDTQYF	TGCGCCAGCAGCCAAGGGCCTGGCGGGGGGGCCACAGATACGCAGTATTTT	TRBJ2-3	-	TRBV4-3	TRBD2
CASSGRQGPSYEQYF	TGTGCCAGCAGTGGTCGACAGGGCCCCTCCTACGAGCAGTACTTC	TRBJ2-7	-	TRBV28	TRBD1
CASSRGDRTNTEAFF	TGTGCCAGCAGCCGGGGGGACAGGACCAACACTGAAGCTTTCTTT	TRBJ1-1	-	TRBV5-8	TRBD1
CASSVVDNPDGYTF	TGTGCCAGCAGCGTAGTCGACAATCCGGATGGCTACACCTTC	TRBJ1-2	-	TRBV9	-
CASSQPTGGTGELFF	TGCGCCAGCAGCCAGCCCACAGGGGGAACCGGGGAGCTGTTTTTT	TRBJ2-2	once	TRBV4-3	TRBD1
CATTRGYEQYF	TGTGCCACCACTAGAGGCTACGAGCAGTACTTC	TRBJ2-7	-	TRBV2	-
CASSPSGGVYNEQFF	TGTGCCAGCAGCCCTAGCGGGGGGGTATACAATGAGCAGTTCTTC	TRBJ2-1	few	TRBV6-6	TRBD2
CASSFLRDSQETQYF	TGTGCCAGCAGTTTCCTCCGCGACAGCCAAGAGACCCAGTACTTC	TRBJ2-5	-	TRBV6-5	-
CASSEGDIGGEQYF	TGTGCCAGCAGTGAAGGGGACATCGGCGGGGAGCAGTACTTC	TRBJ2-7	-	TRBV6-1	-
CASSLVGRDLTGIEQFF	TGTGCCAGCAGCTTAGTCGGACGGGACTTGACAGGTATTGAGCAGTTCTTC	TRBJ2-1	once	TRBV7-2	-
CASSLGTGEYEQYF	TGTGCCAGCAGCCTGGGGACAGGGGAGTACGAGCAGTACTTC	TRBJ2-7	-	TRBV7-2	TRBD1
CASSPQQAQGSEQYF	TGCGCCAGCAGCCCCCAGCAAGCCCAGGGTTCCGAGCAGTACTTC	TRBJ2-7	-	TRBV23-1	-
CASSYRTGKSSYEQYF	TGTGCCAGCAGCTACAGGACGGGTAAAAGCTCCTACGAGCAGTACTTC	TRBJ2-7	-	TRBV11-1	-
CSVAGTYEQYF	TGCAGCGTTGCGGGGACCTACGAGCAGTACTTC	TRBJ2-7	-	TRBV29-1	-
CSVPRWGGDHTGELFF	TGCAGCGTACCGCGGTGGGGGGGGGACCACACCGGGGAGCTGTTTTTT	TRBJ2-2	-	TRBV29-1	TRBD2
CASSVGGGLNEQFF	TGTGCCAGCAGCGTTGGCGGGGGGCTCAATGAGCAGTTCTTC	TRBJ2-1	-	TRBV9	TRBD2
CASSLGFEAFF	TGTGCCAGCAGCTTGGGTTTTGAAGCTTTCTTT	TRBJ1-1	-	TRBV5-8	-
CASTQGNQPQHF	TGTGCCAGTACGCAGGGCAATCAGCCCCAGCATTTT	TRBJ1-5	few	TRBV19	-
CASSPRTGSYNEQFF	TGTGCCAGCAGCCCCCGGACAGGGTCCTACAATGAGCAGTTCTTC	TRBJ2-1	-	TRBV9	TRBD1
CAWSEGGEAFF	TGTGCCTGGAGTGAGGGGGGGGAAGCTTTCTTT	TRBJ1-1	-	TRBV30	-